This TCR beta chain was sequenced during a study of T-cell reconstitution after alpha-beta-depleted transplantation in children. This clonotype was recorded at least ten times. This sample's TCRbeta library carried unique molecular identifier barcodes. TCRdb reprocessed the PCR reads via MiXCR and lists one record per CDR3 protein. The sample includes roughly 500,000 distinct CDR3 sequences, under 15% of them seen just once. The material was PBMCs from the stem cell graft donor, obtained from the stem cell graft. This TCR derives from a human donor who donated a stem cell graft to a child with combined immunodeficiency.

CDR3 coding DNA: TGTGCCAGCAGCCCGGGACTAGCTTACTACGAGCAGTACTTC. This sequence encodes CASSPGLAYYEQYF. The chain uses TRBV4-2 and TRBJ2-7; 9 nucleotides agree with TRBD2. This CDR3 is built from 14 residues. CDR1 and CDR2 (germline): LGHNA, YNFKEQ. V gave up 4 bases and J gave up 3 bases; unmatched junction bases: 4.